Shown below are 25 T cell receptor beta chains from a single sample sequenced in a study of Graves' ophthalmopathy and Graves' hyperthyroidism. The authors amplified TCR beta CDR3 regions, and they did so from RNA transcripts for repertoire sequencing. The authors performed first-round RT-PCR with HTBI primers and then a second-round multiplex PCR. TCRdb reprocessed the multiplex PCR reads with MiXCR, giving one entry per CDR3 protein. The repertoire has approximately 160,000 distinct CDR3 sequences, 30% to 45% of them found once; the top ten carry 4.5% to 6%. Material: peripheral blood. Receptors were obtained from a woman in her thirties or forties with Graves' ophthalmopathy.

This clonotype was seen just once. This chain's CDR3 is CASSFRQGEYYGYTF. In DNA form, the CDR3 reads TGTGCCAGCAGCTTTAGACAGGGGGAGTACTATGGCTACACCTTC. The genes are TRBV6-1 and TRBJ1-2; 9 nucleotides agree with TRBD1. The CDR3 covers 15 residues. V lost 6 bases, J lost 3 bases, and 8 bases stayed unmatched. Per germline, CDR1 MNHNS and CDR2 SASEGT.

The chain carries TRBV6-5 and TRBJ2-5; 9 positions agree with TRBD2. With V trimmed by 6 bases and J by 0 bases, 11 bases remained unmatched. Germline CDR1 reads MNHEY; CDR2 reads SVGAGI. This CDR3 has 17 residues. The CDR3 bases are TGTGCCAGCAGCTACGGAACTAGCGGGTTGTACCAAGAGACCCAGTACTTC. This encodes CASSYGTSGLYQETQYF.

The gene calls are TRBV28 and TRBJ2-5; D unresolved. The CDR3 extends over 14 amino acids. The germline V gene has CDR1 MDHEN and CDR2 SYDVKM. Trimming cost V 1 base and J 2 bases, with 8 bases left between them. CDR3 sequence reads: CASSLSPGQETQYF. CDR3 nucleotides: TGTGCCAGCAGTTTATCCCCAGGACAAGAGACCCAGTACTTC.

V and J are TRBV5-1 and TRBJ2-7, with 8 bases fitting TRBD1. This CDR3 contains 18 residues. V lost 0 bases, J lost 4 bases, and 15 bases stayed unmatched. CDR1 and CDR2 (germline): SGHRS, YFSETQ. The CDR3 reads CASSLAFRERQGAYEQYF. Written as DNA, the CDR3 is TGCGCCAGCAGCTTGGCCTTTCGGGAGCGGCAGGGGGCTTACGAGCAGTACTTC.

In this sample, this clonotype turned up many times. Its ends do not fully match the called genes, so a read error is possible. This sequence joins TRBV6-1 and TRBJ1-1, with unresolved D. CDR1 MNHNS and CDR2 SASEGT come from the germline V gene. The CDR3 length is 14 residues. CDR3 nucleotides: TGTGCCAGCAGTCAAGCTGGAATGAACACTGAAGCTTTCTTT. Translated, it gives CASSQAGMNTEAFF.

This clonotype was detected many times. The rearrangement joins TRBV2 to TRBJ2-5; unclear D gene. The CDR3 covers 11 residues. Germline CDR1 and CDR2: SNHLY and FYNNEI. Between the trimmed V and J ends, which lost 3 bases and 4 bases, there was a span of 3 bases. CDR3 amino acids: CASSDSETQYF. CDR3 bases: TGTGCCAGCAGTGATTCAGAGACCCAGTACTTC.

The DNA for the CDR3 is TGTGCCAGCAGTTTATCTGTTGTCGGAGAGCAGTACTTC. The encoded protein is CASSLSVVGEQYF. This chain joins TRBV27 and TRBJ2-7; no clear D gene. Germline CDR1 is MNHEY and CDR2 is SMNVEV (reference sequence). The V and J ends lost 0 bases and 7 bases respectively, with 10 bases between them. The CDR3 totals 13 residues.

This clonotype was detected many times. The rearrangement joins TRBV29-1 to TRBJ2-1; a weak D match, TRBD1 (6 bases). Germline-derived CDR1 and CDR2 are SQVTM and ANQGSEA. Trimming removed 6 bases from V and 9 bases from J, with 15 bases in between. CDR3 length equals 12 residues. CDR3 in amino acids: CSVEQGFTEQFF. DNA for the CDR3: TGCAGCGTCGAACAGGGTTTCACTGAGCAGTTCTTC.

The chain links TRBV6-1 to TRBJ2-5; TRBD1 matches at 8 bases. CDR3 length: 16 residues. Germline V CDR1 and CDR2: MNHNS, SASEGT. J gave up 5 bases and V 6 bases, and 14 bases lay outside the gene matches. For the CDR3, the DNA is TGTGCCAGCAGCCCCGGGACAGGACAGCCGGGGGAGACCCAGTACTTC. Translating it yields CASSPGTGQPGETQYF.

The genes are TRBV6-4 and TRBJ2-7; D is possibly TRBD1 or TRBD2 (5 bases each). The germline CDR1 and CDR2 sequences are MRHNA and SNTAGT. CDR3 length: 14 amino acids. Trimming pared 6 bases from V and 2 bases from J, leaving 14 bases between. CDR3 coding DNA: TGTGCCAGCAGGACTCCGGGACCGACCTACGAGCAGTACTTC. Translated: CASRTPGPTYEQYF.

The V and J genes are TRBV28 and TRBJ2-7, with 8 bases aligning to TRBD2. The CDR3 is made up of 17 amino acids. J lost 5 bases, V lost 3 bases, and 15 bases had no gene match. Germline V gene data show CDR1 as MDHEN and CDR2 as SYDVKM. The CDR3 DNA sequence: TGTGCCAGCAGTTTGTTAGCGGGGAGGGCATTCTTTAACGAGCAGTACTTC. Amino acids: CASSLLAGRAFFNEQYF.

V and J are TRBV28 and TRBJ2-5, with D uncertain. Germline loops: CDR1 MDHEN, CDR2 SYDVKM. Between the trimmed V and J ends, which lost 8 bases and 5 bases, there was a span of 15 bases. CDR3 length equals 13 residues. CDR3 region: CASSPPNGETQYF. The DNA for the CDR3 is TGTGCCAGCTCACCACCAAACGGGGAGACCCAGTACTTC.

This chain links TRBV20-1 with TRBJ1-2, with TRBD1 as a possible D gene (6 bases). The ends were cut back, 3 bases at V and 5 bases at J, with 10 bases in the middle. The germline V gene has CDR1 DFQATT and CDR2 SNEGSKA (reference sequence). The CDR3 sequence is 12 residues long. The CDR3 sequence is CSASGGPYGYTF. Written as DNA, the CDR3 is TGCAGTGCTAGTGGGGGGCCTTATGGCTACACCTTC.

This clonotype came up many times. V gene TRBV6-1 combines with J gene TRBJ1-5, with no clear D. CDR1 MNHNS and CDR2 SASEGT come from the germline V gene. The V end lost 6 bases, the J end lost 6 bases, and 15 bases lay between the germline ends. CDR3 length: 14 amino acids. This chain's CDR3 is CASRPRAGSQPQHF. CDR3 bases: TGTGCCAGCAGACCCCGGGCGGGGAGTCAGCCCCAGCATTTT.

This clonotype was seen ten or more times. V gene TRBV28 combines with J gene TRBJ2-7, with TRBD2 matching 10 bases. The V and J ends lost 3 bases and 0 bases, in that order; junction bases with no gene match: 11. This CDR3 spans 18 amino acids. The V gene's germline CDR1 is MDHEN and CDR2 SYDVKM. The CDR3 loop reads CASSFIAGGRPSSYEQYF. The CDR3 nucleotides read TGTGCCAGCAGTTTCATAGCGGGGGGCCGACCGAGCTCCTACGAGCAGTACTTC. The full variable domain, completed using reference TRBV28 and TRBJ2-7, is DVKVTQSSRYLVKRTGEKVFLECVQDMDHENMFWYRQDPGLGLRLIYFSYDVKMKEKGDIPEGYSVSREKKERFSLILESASTNQTSMYLCASSFIAGGRPSSYEQYFGPGTRLTVT.

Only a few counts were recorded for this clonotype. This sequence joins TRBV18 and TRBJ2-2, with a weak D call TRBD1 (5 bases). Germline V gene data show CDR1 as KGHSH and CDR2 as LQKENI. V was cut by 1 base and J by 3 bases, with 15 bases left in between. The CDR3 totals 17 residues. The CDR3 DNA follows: TGTGCCAGCTCACCACAAAACACAGGTGCGGACACCGGGGAGCTGTTTTTT. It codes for CASSPQNTGADTGELFF.

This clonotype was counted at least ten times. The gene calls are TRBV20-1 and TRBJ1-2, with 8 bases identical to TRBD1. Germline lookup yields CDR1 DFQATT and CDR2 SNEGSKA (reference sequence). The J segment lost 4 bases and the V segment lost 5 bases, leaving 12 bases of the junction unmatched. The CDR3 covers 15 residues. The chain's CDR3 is CSAEKVDRVGYGYTF. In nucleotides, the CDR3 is TGCAGTGCTGAGAAGGTGGACAGGGTAGGCTATGGCTACACCTTC.

Here the CDR3 DNA reads TGTGCCAGCAGAACCGTTAACACGCAGCAGTACTTC. As protein: CASRTVNTQQYF. The rearrangement links TRBV6-2 or TRBV6-3 to TRBJ2-7; no firm D call. Per the germline V gene, CDR1 is MNHEY and CDR2 is SVGEGT. CDR3 size: 12 residues. The V end lost 6 bases, the J end lost 8 bases, and 14 bases lay between the germline ends.

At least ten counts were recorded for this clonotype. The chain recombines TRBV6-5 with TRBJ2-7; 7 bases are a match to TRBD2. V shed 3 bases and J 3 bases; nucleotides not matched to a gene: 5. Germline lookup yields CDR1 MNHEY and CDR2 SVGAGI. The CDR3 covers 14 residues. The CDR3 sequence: CASSYGAGNYEQYF. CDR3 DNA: TGTGCCAGCAGTTATGGAGCGGGGAACTACGAGCAGTACTTC.

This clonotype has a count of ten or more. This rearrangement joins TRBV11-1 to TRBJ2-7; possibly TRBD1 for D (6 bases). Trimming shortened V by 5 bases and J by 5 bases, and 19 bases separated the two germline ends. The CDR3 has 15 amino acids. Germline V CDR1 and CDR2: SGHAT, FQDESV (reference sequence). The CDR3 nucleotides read TGTGCCAGCAGCAGGTTGCAGGGGACCCCGGACGAGCAGTACTTC. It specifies CASSRLQGTPDEQYF. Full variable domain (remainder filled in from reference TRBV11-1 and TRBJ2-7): EAEVAQSPRYKITEKSQAVAFWCDPISGHATLYWYRQILGQGPELLVQFQDESVVDDSQLPKDRFSAERLKGVDSTLKIQPAELGDSAMYLCASSRLQGTPDEQYFGPGTRLTVT.

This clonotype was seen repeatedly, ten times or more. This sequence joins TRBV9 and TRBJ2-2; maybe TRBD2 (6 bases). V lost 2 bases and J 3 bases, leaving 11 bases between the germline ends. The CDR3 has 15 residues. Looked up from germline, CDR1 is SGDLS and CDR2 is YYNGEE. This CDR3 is CASSVRGGDTGELFF. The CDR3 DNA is TGTGCCAGCAGCGTGAGAGGCGGGGACACCGGGGAGCTGTTTTTT.

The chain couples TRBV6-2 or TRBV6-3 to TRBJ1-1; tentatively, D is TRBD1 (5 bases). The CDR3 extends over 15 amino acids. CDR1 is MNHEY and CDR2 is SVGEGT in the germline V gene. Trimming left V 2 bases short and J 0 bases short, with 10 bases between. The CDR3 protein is CASSYVRAMNTEAFF. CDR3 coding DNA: TGTGCCAGCAGTTACGTCAGGGCTATGAACACTGAAGCTTTCTTT.

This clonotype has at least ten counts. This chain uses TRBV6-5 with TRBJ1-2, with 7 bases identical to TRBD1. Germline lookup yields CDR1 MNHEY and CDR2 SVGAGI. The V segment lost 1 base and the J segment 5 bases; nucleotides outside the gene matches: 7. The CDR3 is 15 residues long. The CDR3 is CASSYWTGGTYGYTF. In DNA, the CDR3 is TGTGCCAGCAGTTACTGGACAGGTGGTACTTATGGCTACACCTTC.

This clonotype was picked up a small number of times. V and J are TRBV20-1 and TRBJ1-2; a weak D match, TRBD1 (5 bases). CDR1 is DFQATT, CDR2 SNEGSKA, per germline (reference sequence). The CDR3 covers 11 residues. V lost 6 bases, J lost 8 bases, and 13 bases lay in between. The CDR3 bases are TGCAGTGCAGAGGGGACGAGCGGCTACACCTTC. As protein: CSAEGTSGYTF.

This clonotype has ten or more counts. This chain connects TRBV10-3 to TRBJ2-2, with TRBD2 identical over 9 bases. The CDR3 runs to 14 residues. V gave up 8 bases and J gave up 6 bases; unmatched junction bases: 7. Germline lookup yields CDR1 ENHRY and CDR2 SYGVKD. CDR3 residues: CAISPGLASGELFF. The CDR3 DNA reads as TGTGCCATCTCCCCGGGACTAGCTTCCGGGGAGCTGTTTTTT.